These T cell receptor beta chains were read from a single sample in a study of T cell repertoires in cytomegalovirus infection. The antigens of these receptors remain unknown. MiXCR, applied by TCRdb to the reads, yields one record per CDR3 protein. The table records some 560,000 distinct CDR3 sequences, about 40% of them present only once. The sequenced sample was cultured PBMCs, obtained from culture after CMV antigen stimulation. The receptors were gathered from a human donor in good health (CMV status not recorded). Some clones in this sample may be carry-over from other donors' samples. CDR3s include the opening cysteine and the closing phenylalanine or tryptophan. The order of the fields is CDR3 DNA, CDR3 protein, V gene, D gene, J gene, clone size. The D gene is left open where the match is weak. Only some rows state a clone size, as once, few, many or a class for expanded clones.

CDR3nt: TGTGCCAGCTCTCTAGGGGGACCGGACTCCACCGGGGAGCTGTTTTTT
CDR3aa: CASSLGGPDSTGELFF
v_gene: TRBV18
d_gene: .
j_gene: TRBJ2-2
abundance: few

CDR3nt: TGTGCCAGCAGTGGGACAGGGGGCTTGTACAATGAGCAGTTCTTC
CDR3aa: CASSGTGGLYNEQFF
v_gene: TRBV28
d_gene: TRBD1
j_gene: TRBJ2-1
abundance: few

CDR3nt: TGTGCCAGCCAACAGGCGAGGTCCTACAATGAGCAGTTCTTC
CDR3aa: CASQQARSYNEQFF
v_gene: TRBV28
d_gene: .
j_gene: TRBJ2-1
abundance: .

CDR3nt: TGTGCCAGCAGCGATAGACTGCGAAATGAGCAGTTCTTC
CDR3aa: CASSDRLRNEQFF
v_gene: TRBV7-6
d_gene: .
j_gene: TRBJ2-1
abundance: few

CDR3nt: TGTGCCAGCACCCCCCGGGGATCCAATGAGCAGTTCTTC
CDR3aa: CASTPRGSNEQFF
v_gene: TRBV11-3
d_gene: .
j_gene: TRBJ2-1
abundance: .

CDR3nt: TGTGCCAGCAGCCTAGAGGGCGGGGGGGACCGAAAGTATTTT
CDR3aa: CASSLEGGGDRKYF
v_gene: TRBV7-8
d_gene: TRBD2
j_gene: TRBJ2-3
abundance: .

CDR3nt: TGTGCCAGTAGTATCGGACTAGCGGGAGTCTCCTACAATGAGCAGTTCTTC
CDR3aa: CASSIGLAGVSYNEQFF
v_gene: TRBV19
d_gene: TRBD2
j_gene: TRBJ2-1
abundance: .

CDR3nt: TGTGCCAGCACCTTAGGCTCCGGGACAACCTCTGGGGCCAACGTCCTGACTTTC
CDR3aa: CASTLGSGTTSGANVLTF
v_gene: TRBV6-2/TRBV6-3
d_gene: .
j_gene: TRBJ2-6
abundance: .

CDR3nt: TGTGCCAGCAGCACTGGACTAGCGGGGTACAATGAGCAGTTCTTC
CDR3aa: CASSTGLAGYNEQFF
v_gene: TRBV7-2
d_gene: TRBD2
j_gene: TRBJ2-1
abundance: few

CDR3nt: TGTGCCAGTGGACTAGCGGGGCCTCAAGGTACGCAGTATTTT
CDR3aa: CASGLAGPQGTQYF
v_gene: TRBV7-2
d_gene: TRBD2
j_gene: TRBJ2-3
abundance: .

CDR3nt: TGTGCCAGCAGTTACTCTCGGACTACTTCCTACGAGCAGTACTTC
CDR3aa: CASSYSRTTSYEQYF
v_gene: TRBV6-5
d_gene: .
j_gene: TRBJ2-7
abundance: few

CDR3nt: TGTGCCAGCAGCTTAGGAGATGAAGCTTTCTTT
CDR3aa: CASSLGDEAFF
v_gene: TRBV7-9
d_gene: .
j_gene: TRBJ1-1
abundance: .

CDR3nt: TGTGCCAGCAGCTTAGGGGACAGGGTGATCTCGCCCTATAATTCACCCCTCCACTTT
CDR3aa: CASSLGDRVISPYNSPLHF
v_gene: TRBV7-2
d_gene: TRBD1
j_gene: TRBJ1-6
abundance: many

CDR3nt: TGTGCCAGCAGTACCCCTTTGGGGATTACGGCCGGGGAGCTGTTTTTT
CDR3aa: CASSTPLGITAGELFF
v_gene: TRBV27
d_gene: .
j_gene: TRBJ2-2
abundance: .

CDR3nt: TGTGCCACCCGGGCGATGGGTTTTGCTGGCAATGAGCAGTTCTTC
CDR3aa: CATRAMGFAGNEQFF
v_gene: TRBV15
d_gene: .
j_gene: TRBJ2-1
abundance: few

CDR3nt: TGTGCCAGCAGCTTAGGGGTTGGTCGCGAGCAGTACTTC
CDR3aa: CASSLGVGREQYF
v_gene: TRBV7-2
d_gene: .
j_gene: TRBJ2-7
abundance: .

CDR3nt: TGTGCCAGCAGCTTGGCCGTGGACAGGGGGGTCGAAAAACTGTTTTTT
CDR3aa: CASSLAVDRGVEKLFF
v_gene: TRBV5-4
d_gene: TRBD1
j_gene: TRBJ1-4
abundance: .

CDR3nt: TGCAGTGCTAGAGATCTAATGGGTAGCGCGGAGACCCAGTACTTC
CDR3aa: CSARDLMGSAETQYF
v_gene: TRBV20-1
d_gene: .
j_gene: TRBJ2-5
abundance: .

CDR3nt: TGCGCCAGGAAATGTCATAAGGGGTTCTCCTACAATGAGCAGTTCTTC
CDR3aa: CARKCHKGFSYNEQFF
v_gene: TRBV4-1
d_gene: .
j_gene: TRBJ2-1
abundance: once

CDR3nt: TGTGCCAGCAGCCCAGGGGTTGGAAACACCATATATTTT
CDR3aa: CASSPGVGNTIYF
v_gene: TRBV7-9
d_gene: .
j_gene: TRBJ1-3
abundance: .

CDR3nt: TGTGCCAGTAGTATAGCTGGGGGCATCTACGAGCAGTACTTC
CDR3aa: CASSIAGGIYEQYF
v_gene: TRBV19
d_gene: .
j_gene: TRBJ2-7
abundance: .

CDR3nt: TGTGCCAGCAGCCCTCAATCGGAGACCAATTCACCCCTCCACTTT
CDR3aa: CASSPQSETNSPLHF
v_gene: TRBV7-6
d_gene: .
j_gene: TRBJ1-6
abundance: .

CDR3nt: TGTGCCAGCAGTAGATGGGGGGGCGTATACGAGCAGTACTTC
CDR3aa: CASSRWGGVYEQYF
v_gene: TRBV7-2
d_gene: .
j_gene: TRBJ2-7
abundance: .

CDR3nt: TGTGCCACCAGCAGAACCGGGGGGGGCAGCTCCTACGAGCAGTACTTC
CDR3aa: CATSRTGGGSSYEQYF
v_gene: TRBV15
d_gene: TRBD2
j_gene: TRBJ2-7
abundance: .

CDR3nt: TGTGCCACCAAATACATCGACTCTGGAAACACCATATATTTT
CDR3aa: CATKYIDSGNTIYF
v_gene: TRBV19
d_gene: .
j_gene: TRBJ1-3
abundance: few

CDR3nt: TGTGCCAGCAGCCGCCAACGACTGACTGAAGCTTTCTTT
CDR3aa: CASSRQRLTEAFF
v_gene: TRBV28
d_gene: .
j_gene: TRBJ1-1
abundance: .

CDR3nt: TGTGCCAGCAGCTACAGACCCGACCGGGACTGGAAAGGAGATACGCAGTATTTT
CDR3aa: CASSYRPDRDWKGDTQYF
v_gene: TRBV11-3
d_gene: .
j_gene: TRBJ2-3
abundance: few

CDR3nt: TGTGCCAGCGGACAGGGGAACGGGCAGCCCCAGCATTTT
CDR3aa: CASGQGNGQPQHF
v_gene: TRBV2
d_gene: TRBD1
j_gene: TRBJ1-5
abundance: .